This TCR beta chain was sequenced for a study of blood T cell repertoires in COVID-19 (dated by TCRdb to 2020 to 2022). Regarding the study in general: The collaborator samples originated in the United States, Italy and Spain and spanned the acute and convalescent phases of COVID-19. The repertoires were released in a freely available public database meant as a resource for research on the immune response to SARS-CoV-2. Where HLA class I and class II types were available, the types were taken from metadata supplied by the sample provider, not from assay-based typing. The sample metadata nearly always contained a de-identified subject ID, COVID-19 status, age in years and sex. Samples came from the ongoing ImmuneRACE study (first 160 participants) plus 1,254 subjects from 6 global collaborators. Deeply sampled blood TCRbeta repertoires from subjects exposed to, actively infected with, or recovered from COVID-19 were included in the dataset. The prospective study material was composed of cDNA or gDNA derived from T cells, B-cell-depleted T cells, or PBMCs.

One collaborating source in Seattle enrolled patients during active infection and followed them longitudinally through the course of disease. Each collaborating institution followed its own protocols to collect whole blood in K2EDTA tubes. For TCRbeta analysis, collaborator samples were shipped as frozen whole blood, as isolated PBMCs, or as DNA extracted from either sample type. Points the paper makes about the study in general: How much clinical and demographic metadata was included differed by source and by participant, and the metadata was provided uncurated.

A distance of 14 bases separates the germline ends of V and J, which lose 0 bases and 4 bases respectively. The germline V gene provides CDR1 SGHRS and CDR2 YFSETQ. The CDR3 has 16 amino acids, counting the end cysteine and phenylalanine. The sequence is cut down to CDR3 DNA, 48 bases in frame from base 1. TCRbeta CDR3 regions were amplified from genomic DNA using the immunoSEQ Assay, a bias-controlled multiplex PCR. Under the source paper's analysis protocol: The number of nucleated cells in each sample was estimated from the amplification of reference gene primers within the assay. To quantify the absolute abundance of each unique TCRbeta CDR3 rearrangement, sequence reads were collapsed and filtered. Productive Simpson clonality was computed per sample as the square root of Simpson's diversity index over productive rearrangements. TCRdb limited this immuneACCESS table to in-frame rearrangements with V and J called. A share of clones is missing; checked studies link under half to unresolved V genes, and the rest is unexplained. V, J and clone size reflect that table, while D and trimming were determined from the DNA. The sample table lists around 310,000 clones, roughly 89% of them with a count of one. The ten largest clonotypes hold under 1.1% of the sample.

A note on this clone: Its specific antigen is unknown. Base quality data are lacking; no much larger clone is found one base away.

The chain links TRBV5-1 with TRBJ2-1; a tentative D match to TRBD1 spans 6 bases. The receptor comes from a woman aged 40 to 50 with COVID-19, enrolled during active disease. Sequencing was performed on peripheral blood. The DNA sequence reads TGCGCCAGCAGCTTGGGGGGGCCGGCTACTTACAATGAGCAGTTCTTC. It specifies CASSLGGPATYNEQFF.